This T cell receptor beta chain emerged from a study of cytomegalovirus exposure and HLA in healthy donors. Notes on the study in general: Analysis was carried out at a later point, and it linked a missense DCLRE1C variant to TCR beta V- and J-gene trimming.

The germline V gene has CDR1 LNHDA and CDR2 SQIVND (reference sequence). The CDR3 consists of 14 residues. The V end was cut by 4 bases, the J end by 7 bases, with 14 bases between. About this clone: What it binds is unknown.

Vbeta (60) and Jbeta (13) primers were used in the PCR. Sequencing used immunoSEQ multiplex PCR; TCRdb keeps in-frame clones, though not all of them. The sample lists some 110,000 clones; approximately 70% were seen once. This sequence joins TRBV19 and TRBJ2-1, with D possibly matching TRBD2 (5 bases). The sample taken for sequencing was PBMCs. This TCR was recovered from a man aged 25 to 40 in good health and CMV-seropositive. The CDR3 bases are TGTGCCAGTAGTACCGAAAGGAGAGGGAATGAGCAGTTCTTC. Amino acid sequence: CASSTERRGNEQFF.